Listed below are T cell receptor beta chains from one sample, sequenced in a study of blood T cells in healthy people across ages. TCRdb reprocessed the 5' RACE reads with MiXCR, giving one entry per CDR3 protein. Among 380,000 or so distinct CDR3 sequences, 52% were seen once, and the ten largest hold around 50%. What was sequenced was blood. The receptor set was obtained from a man aged 55 to 70 in good health. CDR3s include the opening cysteine and the closing phenylalanine or tryptophan. D genes are given only for firm matches. Some rows mark clone size as missing; the rest say once, few, many or name a class of expanded clone.

TRBJ1-1 | TRBD1 | TRBV6-2/TRBV6-3 | - | TGTGCCAGCATTCTAGGGACAGGGAAGACTGAAGCTTTCTTT | CASILGTGKTEAFF
TRBJ2-1 | - | TRBV20-1 | - | TGCAGTGCTAGAGAAGGGGGGTTCTTC | CSAREGGFF
TRBJ2-1 | - | TRBV9 | - | TGTGCCAGCAGCGCTGGGAGGGGGAACCACAATGAGCAGTTCTTC | CASSAGRGNHNEQFF
TRBJ1-2 | - | TRBV6-2/TRBV6-3 | - | TGTGCCAGCAGGACCCCGGAAGGGGTCGGCTATGGCTACACCTTC | CASRTPEGVGYGYTF
TRBJ2-4 | - | TRBV20-1 | few | TGCAGTGCTAACAGGGTGGCGGCAAACATTCAGTACTTC | CSANRVAANIQYF
TRBJ2-1 | TRBD1 | TRBV29-1 | few | TGCAGCGCCCGACAGGGAACGAATGAGCAGTTCTTC | CSARQGTNEQFF
TRBJ1-2 | - | TRBV6-4 | few | TGTGCCAGCAGAGCGACACTTAACGACTATGGCTACACCTTC | CASRATLNDYGYTF
TRBJ2-4 | TRBD1 | TRBV7-2 | few | TGTGCCAGCAGCTTAGTCGGGACAGGGATGAAAAACATTCAGTACTTC | CASSLVGTGMKNIQYF
TRBJ1-3 | TRBD1 | TRBV29-1 | - | TGCAACGTTGGGCTGGGACAGTCTGGAAACACCGTATATTTT | CNVGLGQSGNTVYF
TRBJ2-7 | - | TRBV7-2 | - | TGTGCCAGCAGCTTAGAATTGGGGAAGTACGAGCAGTACTTC | CASSLELGKYEQYF
TRBJ1-1 | - | TRBV27 | - | TGTGCCAGCAGTTTCAGTCAGATGAACACTGAAGCTTTCTTT | CASSFSQMNTEAFF
TRBJ2-1 | - | TRBV6-5 | few | TGTGCCAGCAGTTACTCGACTTGGAGTAGTCGGGGTGAGCAGTTCTTC | CASSYSTWSSRGEQFF
TRBJ1-5 | - | TRBV21-1 | - | TGTGCCAGCAGCAAGTTTCAGGGGAACGATAGCAATCAGCCCCAGCATTTT | CASSKFQGNDSNQPQHF
TRBJ2-6 | - | TRBV4-2 | - | TGTGCCAGCAGCCAAGATAAGGGCTCTGGGGCCAACGTCCTGACTTTC | CASSQDKGSGANVLTF
TRBJ1-6 | - | TRBV6-5 | few | TGTGCCAGCAGTTACTCGTTCGGGGTGGGTTCACCCCTCCACTTT | CASSYSFGVGSPLHF
TRBJ2-3 | TRBD2 | TRBV13 | few | TGTGCCAGCAGACGGGGACTAGCGGGAGAATCAGATACGCAGTATTTT | CASRRGLAGESDTQYF
TRBJ2-7 | TRBD1 | TRBV20-1 | - | TGCAGTGCTAGAGACGGGGGACAGGAAAGCGAGCAGTACTTC | CSARDGGQESEQYF
TRBJ2-5 | TRBD1 | TRBV12-3/TRBV12-4 | - | TGTGCCAGCAGTTCTGGGGACAGGGGGCCACAAGAGACCCAGTACTTC | CASSSGDRGPQETQYF
TRBJ2-1 | - | TRBV12-3/TRBV12-4 | - | TGTGCCAGCAGCCAGGAGGGCCTCTACAATGAGCAGTTCTTC | CASSQEGLYNEQFF
TRBJ2-1 | - | TRBV7-2 | - | TGTGCCACCTCCCGGACATGGCTCTACAATGAGCAGTTCTTC | CATSRTWLYNEQFF
TRBJ2-3 | - | TRBV6-2/TRBV6-3 | - | TGTGCCAGCAGTTACGGAAGGGGTCAAGGTACAGATACGCAGTATTTT | CASSYGRGQGTDTQYF
TRBJ2-1 | TRBD2 | TRBV25-1 | - | TGTGCCAGCAGTGTTAGCGGGTTCTACAATGAGCAGTTCTTC | CASSVSGFYNEQFF
TRBJ2-7 | TRBD2 | TRBV28 | - | TGTGCCAGCAGTTCCTTGGGCGGACTAGCGGGAATCTACGAGCAGTACTTC | CASSSLGGLAGIYEQYF
TRBJ2-7 | TRBD1 | TRBV9 | - | TGTGCCAGCAGCGCAGGCCGGGACAGGGCCTCCTACGAGCAGTACTTC | CASSAGRDRASYEQYF
TRBJ1-1 | - | TRBV10-3 | - | TGTGCCATCAGTCCAACGTCGGGGGTGGCGAGCACTGAAGCTTTCTTT | CAISPTSGVASTEAFF
TRBJ2-7 | - | TRBV10-3 | - | TGTGCCATCAGTGAGTCGAATTACGAGCAGTACTTC | CAISESNYEQYF
TRBJ2-1 | TRBD2 | TRBV20-1 | - | TGCAGTGCTGATACTAGCGGGGGATACAATGAGCAGTTCTTC | CSADTSGGYNEQFF
TRBJ2-5 | - | TRBV13 | few | TGTGCCAGCAGCCCGGACACCCATGGAGAGACCCAGTACTTC | CASSPDTHGETQYF
TRBJ1-6 | - | TRBV6-6 | - | TGTGCCAGCAAGTCCGTGGCATCAAATTCACCCCTCCACTTT | CASKSVASNSPLHF
TRBJ2-2 | - | TRBV24-1 | - | TGTGCCACCAGTGACCTTCTCACCGGGGAGCTGTTTTTT | CATSDLLTGELFF
TRBJ1-1 | - | TRBV5-1 | - | TGCGCCAGCAGCTTGTGGGTTAGGGCAGTGGAGGGCACTGAAGCTTTCTTT | CASSLWVRAVEGTEAFF
TRBJ2-7 | TRBD1 | TRBV7-2 | - | TGTGCCAGCAGCTTAGAAGGGGGCCGGTCCTACGAGCAGTACTTC | CASSLEGGRSYEQYF
TRBJ2-7 | - | TRBV29-1 | - | TGCAGCGTGAGCATTGGGGGGTCGCGCTACGAGCAGTACTTC | CSVSIGGSRYEQYF
TRBJ2-6 | - | TRBV7-3 | many | TGTGCCAGCAGCTTAGCTCCGGGACGGGGCTCTGGGGCCAACGTCCTGACTTTC | CASSLAPGRGSGANVLTF
TRBJ2-7 | - | TRBV15 | few | TGTGCCACCAGCAGATCTCTCGACGGCTCCTACGAGCAGTACTTC | CATSRSLDGSYEQYF
TRBJ2-7 | - | TRBV12-3/TRBV12-4 | - | TGTGCCAGCAGCCGGGCTGGGGAGCAGTACTTC | CASSRAGEQYF
TRBJ1-2 | - | TRBV28 | - | TGTGCCAGCAGCCCTAGACCCTATGGCTACACCTTC | CASSPRPYGYTF
TRBJ1-6 | - | TRBV28 | - | TGTGCCAGCAGGGGACCGCAGTATAATTCACCCCTCCACTTT | CASRGPQYNSPLHF
TRBJ1-2 | - | TRBV20-1 | - | TGCAGTGCCGCTCAGACAGGATATGGCTATGGCTACACCTTC | CSAAQTGYGYGYTF
TRBJ2-3 | - | TRBV29-1 | few | TGCAGCGCTGGATCACAAGATACGCAGTATTTT | CSAGSQDTQYF
TRBJ2-1 | TRBD2 | TRBV14 | - | TGTGCCAGCAGGTCTCTAGCGGGAGACCAGCAGTTCTTC | CASRSLAGDQQFF
TRBJ1-5 | - | TRBV27 | many | TGTGCCAGCAGTTCAAACAGGGAACGCCAGCCCCAGCATTTT | CASSSNRERQPQHF
TRBJ2-1 | TRBD2 | TRBV4-2 | - | TGTGCCAGCAGCCAAGAGATTGCTAGCGGGAGAGATGGGGAGCAGTTCTTC | CASSQEIASGRDGEQFF
TRBJ2-3 | - | TRBV7-2 | - | TGTGCCAGCAGCATCACTAGGGACCCCGGGGATACGCAGTATTTT | CASSITRDPGDTQYF